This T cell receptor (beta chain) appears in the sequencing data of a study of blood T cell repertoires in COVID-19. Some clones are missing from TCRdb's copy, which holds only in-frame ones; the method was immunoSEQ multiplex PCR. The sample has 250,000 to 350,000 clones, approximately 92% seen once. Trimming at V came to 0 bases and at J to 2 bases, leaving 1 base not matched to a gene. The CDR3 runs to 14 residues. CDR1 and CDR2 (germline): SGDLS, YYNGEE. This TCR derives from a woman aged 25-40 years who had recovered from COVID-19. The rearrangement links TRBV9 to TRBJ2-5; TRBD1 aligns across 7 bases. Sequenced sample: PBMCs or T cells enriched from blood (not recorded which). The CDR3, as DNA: TGTGCCAGCAGCGTAGAGGGACAGCAAGAGACCCAGTACTTC. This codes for CASSVEGQQETQYF.